This is a list of T cell receptor beta chains from one sample in a study of technical replicates of blood from several donors. Sequencing used immunoSEQ multiplex PCR; TCRdb keeps in-frame clones, though not all of them. The sample records about 97,000 clones, about 95% being singletons. Sequences were obtained from T cells isolated from PBMCs. The receptors derive from a human donor in good health. Each CDR3 is given with its conserved first and last residue. The D gene is left open where the match is weak. Part of the rows lack a size; the others show once, few, many or a class for expanded clones.

d_call j_call v_call clone_size cdr3_aa cdr3_nt
- TRBJ1-2 TRBV28 - CASKSLTGYGYTF TGTGCCAGCAAGAGTCTTACGGGCTATGGCTACACCTTC
TRBD2 TRBJ2-1 TRBV7-8 - CASSATAGTRGDEQFF TGTGCCAGCAGCGCTACCGCCGGGACTAGAGGCGATGAGCAGTTCTTC
- TRBJ2-7 TRBV14 - CASSQVLVSEQYF TGTGCCAGCAGCCAAGTCTTAGTTAGCGAGCAGTACTTC
TRBD1 TRBJ2-1 TRBV19 - CASSIGTGVYNEQFF TGTGCCAGTAGTATAGGGACAGGGGTCTACAATGAGCAGTTCTTC
- TRBJ2-2 TRBV7-9 - CASSSSENTGELFF TGTGCCAGCAGCAGTAGCGAGAACACCGGGGAGCTGTTTTTT
- TRBJ2-2 TRBV6-5 - CASKGADTGELFF TGTGCCAGCAAGGGAGCGGACACCGGGGAGCTGTTTTTT
- TRBJ2-7 TRBV7-9 once CASSFQDSYEQYF TGTGCCAGCAGCTTCCAGGATTCCTACGAGCAGTACTTC
- TRBJ1-1 TRBV28 - CASSPAASGSTEAFF TGTGCCAGCAGTCCTGCGGCGTCGGGGAGCACTGAAGCTTTCTTT
TRBD1 TRBJ2-2 TRBV7-3 once CASSPKTGGSGELFF TGTGCCAGCAGCCCTAAAACAGGGGGCAGCGGGGAGCTGTTTTTT
TRBD2 TRBJ2-2 TRBV5-5 - CASSYTSSGVTGELFF TGTGCCAGCAGCTACACATCTAGCGGAGTCACCGGGGAGCTGTTTTTT
- TRBJ2-1 TRBV7-9 - CASSPSPNEQFF TGTGCCAGCAGCCCAAGCCCCAATGAGCAGTTCTTC
TRBD1 TRBJ2-7 TRBV19 once CASSGTGYEQYF TGTGCCAGTAGTGGGACAGGCTACGAGCAGTACTTC
TRBD2 TRBJ2-1 TRBV7-8 - CASSFSKTSGRSIYEQFF TGTGCCAGCAGCTTCTCTAAGACTAGCGGGAGAAGTATCTATGAGCAGTTCTTC
- TRBJ1-1 TRBV5-6 - CASSLVYREGYTEAFF TGTGCCAGCAGCTTGGTTTATCGGGAAGGATACACTGAAGCTTTCTTT
TRBD1 TRBJ2-7 TRBV6-8 - CASSSQNPGQPHEQYF TGTGCCAGCAGTAGCCAAAATCCGGGACAGCCCCACGAGCAGTACTTC
- TRBJ1-4 TRBV10-3 - CAISEDPGEKLFF TGTGCCATCAGTGAGGACCCGGGGGAAAAACTGTTTTTT